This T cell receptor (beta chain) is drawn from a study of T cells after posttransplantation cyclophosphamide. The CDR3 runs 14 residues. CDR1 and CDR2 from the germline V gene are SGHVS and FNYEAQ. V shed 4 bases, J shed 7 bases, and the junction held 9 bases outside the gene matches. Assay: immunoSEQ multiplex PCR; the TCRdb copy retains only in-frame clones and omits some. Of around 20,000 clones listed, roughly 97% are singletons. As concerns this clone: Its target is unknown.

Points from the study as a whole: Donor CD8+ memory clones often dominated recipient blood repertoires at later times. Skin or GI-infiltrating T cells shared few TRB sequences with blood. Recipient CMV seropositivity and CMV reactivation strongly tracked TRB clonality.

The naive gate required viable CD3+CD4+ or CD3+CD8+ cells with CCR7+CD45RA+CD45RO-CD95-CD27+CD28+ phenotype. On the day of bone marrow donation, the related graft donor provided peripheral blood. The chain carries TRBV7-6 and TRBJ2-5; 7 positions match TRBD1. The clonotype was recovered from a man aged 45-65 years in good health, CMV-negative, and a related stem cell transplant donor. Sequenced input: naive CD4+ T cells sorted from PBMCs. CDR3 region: CASSSHDRVGTQYF. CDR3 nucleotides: TGTGCCAGCAGCTCCCATGACAGGGTCGGGACCCAGTACTTC.